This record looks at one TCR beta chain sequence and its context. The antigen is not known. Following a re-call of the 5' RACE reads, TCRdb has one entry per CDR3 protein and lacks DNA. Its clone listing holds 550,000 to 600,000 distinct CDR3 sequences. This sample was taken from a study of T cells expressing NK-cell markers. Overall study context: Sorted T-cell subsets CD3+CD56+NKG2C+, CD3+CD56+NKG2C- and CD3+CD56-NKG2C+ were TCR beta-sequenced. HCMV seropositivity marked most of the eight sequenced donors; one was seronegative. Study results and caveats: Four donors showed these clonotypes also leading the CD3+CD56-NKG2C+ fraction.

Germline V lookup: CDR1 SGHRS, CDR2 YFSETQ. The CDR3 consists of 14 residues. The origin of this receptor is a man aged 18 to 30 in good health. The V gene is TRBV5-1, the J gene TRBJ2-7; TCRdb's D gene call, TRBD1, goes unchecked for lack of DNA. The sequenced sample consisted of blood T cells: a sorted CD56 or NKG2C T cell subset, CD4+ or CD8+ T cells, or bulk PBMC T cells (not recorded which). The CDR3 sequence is CASSQGGPPYEQYF.